A selection of T cell receptor beta chains follows, all from one sample in a study of blood T cell repertoires in COVID-19. Profiling relied on immunoSEQ multiplex PCR, and the TCRdb table lists in-frame clones only, not all of them. The sample includes 130,000 to 150,000 clones, 88% seen only once; the top ten take 1.8%. Material for sequencing was peripheral blood. The receptors were gathered from a man between 65 and 85 years old with acute or convalescent COVID-19. CDR3s include the opening cysteine and the closing phenylalanine or tryptophan. Each record gives: D gene, J gene, clone size, V gene, CDR3 protein, CDR3 DNA. D genes are given only for firm matches. Rows may omit the clone size; those that give it use once, few, many or a size class.

NA TRBJ1-1 NA TRBV7-3 CASSLRGENTEAFF TGTGCCAGCAGCTTAAGGGGCGAGAACACTGAAGCTTTCTTT
TRBD1 TRBJ2-1 NA TRBV10-1 CASSEGQGIYEQFF TGCGCCAGCAGTGAGGGACAGGGGATTTATGAGCAGTTCTTC
NA TRBJ1-6 NA TRBV6-5 CAGGTGTVNSPLHF TGTGCCGGCGGGACCGGGACGGTTAATTCACCCCTCCACTTT
TRBD1 TRBJ2-7 NA TRBV2 CASSESVTGVYEQYF TGTGCCAGCAGTGAATCTGTGACAGGGGTCTACGAGCAGTACTTC
TRBD2 TRBJ2-1 NA TRBV5-1 CASSPSPAGGHNEQFF TGCGCCAGCAGCCCCTCCCCAGCGGGGGGGCACAATGAGCAGTTCTTC
NA TRBJ1-4 NA TRBV7-9 CASRGGTTNEKLFF TGTGCCAGCAGGGGCGGGACAACTAATGAAAAACTGTTTTTT
NA TRBJ2-5 NA TRBV12-3/TRBV12-4 CASSIQVQETQYF TGTGCCAGCAGTATACAGGTACAAGAGACCCAGTACTTC
NA TRBJ2-2 NA TRBV6-2/TRBV6-3 CASSSAGVDGTGELFF TGTGCCAGCAGTTCGGCAGGGGTCGACGGGACCGGGGAGCTGTTTTTT
TRBD1 TRBJ2-7 NA TRBV6-1 CASSEAGGFYEQYF TGTGCCAGCAGTGAGGCAGGGGGTTTCTACGAGCAGTACTTC
TRBD1 TRBJ2-7 NA TRBV2 CASSGRQGRREQYF TGTGCCAGCAGTGGACGACAGGGTAGGAGGGAGCAGTACTTC
TRBD1 TRBJ1-3 once TRBV29-1 CSVERDRGRNTIYF TGCAGCGTTGAAAGGGACAGGGGGAGAAACACCATATATTTT
TRBD2 TRBJ2-5 NA TRBV25-1 CASSETSGGGETQYF TGTGCCAGCAGTGAGACTAGCGGGGGAGGAGAGACCCAGTACTTC
TRBD2 TRBJ2-7 NA TRBV19 CASSYGRDYEQYF TGTGCCAGTAGTTACGGGAGGGACTACGAGCAGTACTTC
NA TRBJ2-7 NA TRBV7-9 CASSRNTGIGGYEQYF TGTGCCAGCAGCCGCAATACAGGGATCGGTGGGTACGAGCAGTACTTC
NA TRBJ1-2 NA TRBV5-1 CASSLGQGNGYTF TGCGCCAGCAGCTTGGGTCAGGGGAATGGCTACACCTTC
TRBD2 TRBJ2-5 once TRBV7-9 CASSSRTSGVQETQYF TGTGCCAGCAGCTCCCGGACTAGCGGAGTTCAAGAGACCCAGTACTTC
TRBD2 TRBJ2-1 NA TRBV9 CASSVSGRSDNEQFF TGTGCCAGCAGCGTTAGCGGGAGGAGCGACAATGAGCAGTTCTTC
NA TRBJ1-3 once TRBV7-9 CASSLTGSGSSGNTIYF TGTGCCAGCAGCTTGACAGGCTCAGGGAGCTCTGGAAACACCATATATTTT
TRBD2 TRBJ2-7 NA TRBV28 CASSLVSSGGSYEQYF TGTGCCAGCAGTTTAGTGTCATCGGGGGGGTCCTACGAGCAGTACTTC
NA TRBJ2-7 NA TRBV12-3/TRBV12-4 CASSFGTPDEQYF TGTGCCAGCAGTTTTGGGACACCGGACGAGCAGTACTTC
NA TRBJ2-1 NA TRBV30 CAWSGGQSYEQFF TGTGCCTGGAGTGGGGGCCAGTCTTATGAGCAGTTCTTC
TRBD2 TRBJ2-1 NA TRBV10-1 CASSESGGTTYRARQFF TGCGCCAGCAGTGAGTCGGGAGGGACTACCTATCGAGCGAGGCAGTTCTTC
TRBD1 TRBJ2-2 NA TRBV27 CASSSRQGTNTGELFF TGTGCCAGCAGTTCCCGACAGGGGACGAACACCGGGGAGCTGTTTTTT
TRBD1 TRBJ2-3 NA TRBV28 CASSLRQGGTDTQYF TGTGCCAGCAGTTTAAGACAGGGGGGGACAGATACGCAGTATTTT
NA TRBJ2-5 NA TRBV7-8 CASSLRGGLVETQYF TGTGCCAGCAGCTTACGCGGGGGCCTGGTTGAGACCCAGTACTTC
NA TRBJ1-1 NA TRBV28 CASSLWSQGNTEAFF TGTGCCAGCAGTTTATGGAGTCAGGGGAACACTGAAGCTTTCTTT
NA TRBJ1-3 NA TRBV11-3 CASSLATDNSGNTIYF TGTGCCAGCAGCTTAGCTACAGACAACTCTGGAAACACCATATATTTT
NA TRBJ1-1 NA TRBV28 CASSLWGGSTEAFF TGTGCCAGCAGTTTATGGGGGGGATCCACTGAAGCTTTCTTT
NA TRBJ2-1 NA TRBV7-9 CASSLRGIYNEQFF TGTGCCAGCAGCTTACGGGGTATTTACAATGAGCAGTTCTTC
NA TRBJ2-2 NA TRBV7-8 CASSHTRGELFF TGTGCCAGCAGCCATACTCGCGGGGAGCTGTTTTTT
TRBD1 TRBJ1-2 once TRBV23-1 CASSSRTGENYGYTF TGCGCCAGCAGTTCCAGGACAGGGGAAAACTATGGCTACACCTTC
NA TRBJ1-1 NA TRBV12-3/TRBV12-4 CASSLRGNTEAFF TGTGCCAGCAGTTTAAGGGGTAACACTGAAGCTTTCTTT
NA TRBJ2-1 few TRBV7-9 CASSPRGVGGKISYNEQFF TGTGCCAGCAGCCCTAGAGGCGTAGGGGGTAAGATTTCCTACAATGAGCAGTTCTTC
NA TRBJ1-3 NA TRBV19 CASSRVGQTGNTIYF TGTGCCAGTAGTAGGGTCGGACAGACTGGAAACACCATATATTTT
TRBD2 TRBJ2-2 NA TRBV7-2 CASSFVAGGSGELFF TGTGCCAGCAGCTTCGTCGCGGGAGGATCCGGGGAGCTGTTTTTT
NA TRBJ2-3 NA TRBV9 CASSVFANQADTQYF TGTGCCAGCAGCGTATTTGCGAATCAGGCAGATACGCAGTATTTT
NA TRBJ2-1 NA TRBV5-4 CASSLDSTYYNEQFF TGTGCCAGCAGCTTGGACAGCACGTATTACAATGAGCAGTTCTTC
TRBD1 TRBJ2-2 NA TRBV11-3 CASSSGDRAAGELFF TGTGCCAGCAGCTCGGGGGACAGGGCGGCCGGGGAGCTGTTTTTT
TRBD2 TRBJ2-7 NA TRBV2 CASSGRPSYEQYF TGTGCCAGCAGCGGGAGGCCCTCCTACGAGCAGTACTTC
NA TRBJ2-7 NA TRBV9 CASSHGQWEAPYEQYF TGTGCCAGCAGCCATGGACAGTGGGAAGCCCCCTACGAGCAGTACTTC
NA TRBJ1-1 NA TRBV5-6 CASSFSPGGTEAFF TGTGCCAGCAGCTTTAGTCCAGGAGGGACTGAAGCTTTCTTT
NA TRBJ1-6 few TRBV3-1/TRBV3-2 CASSLGLDNSPLHF TGTGCCAGCAGCCTGGGTCTCGACAACTCACCCCTCCACTTT
TRBD2 TRBJ2-1 NA TRBV12-3/TRBV12-4 CASSPPGRNEQFF TGTGCCAGCAGCCCCCCCGGGAGGAATGAGCAGTTCTTC
TRBD1 TRBJ1-2 NA TRBV28 CASSNRGPTNYGYTF TGTGCCAGCTCGAACAGGGGGCCGACTAACTATGGCTACACCTTC
NA TRBJ2-1 NA TRBV10-1 CASSPLAGSSYNEQFF TGCGCCAGCAGCCCCCTGGCGGGAAGCTCCTACAATGAGCAGTTCTTC
TRBD2 TRBJ2-6 NA TRBV12-5 CASGSSSGVSGANVLTF TGTGCTAGTGGTTCATCTAGCGGGGTGAGTGGGGCCAACGTCCTGACTTTC
TRBD1 TRBJ1-6 NA TRBV25-1 CASRIDSGTGDSPLHF TGTGCCAGCAGGATAGATTCCGGGACAGGGGATTCACCCCTCCACTTT
NA TRBJ1-2 few TRBV28 CASSLYGPNVNYGYTF TGTGCCAGCAGTTTATATGGGCCGAATGTAAACTATGGCTACACCTTC
NA TRBJ2-1 NA TRBV28 CASSSFDKYNEQFF TGTGCCAGCAGTTCTTTCGACAAATACAATGAGCAGTTCTTC
NA TRBJ2-7 NA TRBV19 CASTSGAVHEQYF TGTGCCAGTACGTCTGGGGCCGTCCACGAGCAGTACTTC
NA TRBJ1-2 NA TRBV4-1 CASSQEGGDFRFGYTF TGCGCCAGCAGCCAAGAGGGGGGGGATTTCAGGTTTGGCTACACCTTC